Described below is a single T cell receptor (beta chain) sequence and its context. What it recognizes is unknown. These data originate in a study of cytomegalovirus exposure and HLA in healthy donors. Regarding the study as a whole: Some public TCRs appeared in many individuals, while most sequences were rare. Highest at DRB1 and lowest at HLA-C, TCR association rates differed among HLA loci in a later analysis. Of the V segments, some could not be distinguished, including TRBV6-2 and TRBV6-3, and were excluded.

Germline-derived CDR1 and CDR2 are SGDLS and YYNGEE. V trimming: 4 bases; J trimming: 3 bases; junction bases outside the gene matches: 8. The CDR3 has 16 amino acids. Researchers ran the PCR with 60 Vbeta and 13 Jbeta primers. Assay used: immunoSEQ multiplex PCR; TCRdb lists only in-frame clones, some missing. This sample has about 94,000 clones, with approximately 77% found just once. This chain joins TRBV9 and TRBJ2-3; TRBD2 matches at 10 bases. Sequencing was carried out using PBMCs. This sequence originates from a human donor in good health. CDR3 protein: CASSSKAGGGTDTQYF. The CDR3 bases are TGTGCCAGCAGCTCTAAAGCGGGAGGGGGGACAGATACGCAGTATTTT.